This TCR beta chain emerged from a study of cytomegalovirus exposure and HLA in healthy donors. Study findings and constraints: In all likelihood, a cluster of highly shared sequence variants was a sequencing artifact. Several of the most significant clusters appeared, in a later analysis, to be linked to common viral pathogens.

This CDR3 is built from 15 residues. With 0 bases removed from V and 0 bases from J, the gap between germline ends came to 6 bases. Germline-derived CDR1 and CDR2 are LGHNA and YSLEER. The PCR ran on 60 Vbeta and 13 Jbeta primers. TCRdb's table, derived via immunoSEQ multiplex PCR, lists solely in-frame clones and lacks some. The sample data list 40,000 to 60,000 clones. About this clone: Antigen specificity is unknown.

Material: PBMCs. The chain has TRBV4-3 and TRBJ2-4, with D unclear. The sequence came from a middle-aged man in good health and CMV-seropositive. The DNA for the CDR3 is TGCGCCAGCAGCCAAGATGGGCTAGCCAAAAACATTCAGTACTTC. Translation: CASSQDGLAKNIQYF.